The clone carrying this T cell receptor (beta chain) was seen once. The data were taken from a study of blood T cell repertoires in COVID-19. The CDR3 totals 16 residues. Germline loops: CDR1 LNHDA, CDR2 SQIVND (reference sequence). V shed 4 bases, J shed 4 bases, and the junction held 12 bases outside the gene matches. The study drew participants aged about 18 to 89 years from around 24 US areas. In the source study's methods: Quantification of nucleated cells was approximated via reference gene primer amplification. Clones were sequenced by immunoSEQ multiplex PCR, and TCRdb holds only the in-frame ones, with some missing. V and J calls and clone size come straight from that table; D and trimming were deduced from the DNA. The sample holds roughly 520,000 clones; approximately 90% are singletons and the top ten take less than 2%.

V gene TRBV19 combines with J gene TRBJ1-2; 7 nucleotides align to TRBD1. This TCR was recovered from a woman between 35 and 50 years old who had recovered from COVID-19. Input material: PBMCs or T cells enriched from blood (not recorded which). CDR3 protein: CASSTYLRDRFYGYTF. In DNA, the CDR3 is TGTGCCAGTAGTACCTACCTCCGGGACAGATTCTATGGCTACACCTTC.